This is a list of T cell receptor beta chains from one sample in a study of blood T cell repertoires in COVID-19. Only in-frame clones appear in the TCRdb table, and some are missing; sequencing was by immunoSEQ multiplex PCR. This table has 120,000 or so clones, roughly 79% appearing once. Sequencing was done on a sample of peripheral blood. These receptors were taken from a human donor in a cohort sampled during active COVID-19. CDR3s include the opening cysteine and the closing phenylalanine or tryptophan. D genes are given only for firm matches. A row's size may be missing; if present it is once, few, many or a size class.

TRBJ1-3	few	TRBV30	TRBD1	TGTGCCTGGAGCCGGGACAGAATCCGCTCTGGAAACACCATATATTTT	CAWSRDRIRSGNTIYF
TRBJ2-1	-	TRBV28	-	TGTGCCAGCAGTTTATTTGCACAGGGTCAAAATGAGCAGTTCTTC	CASSLFAQGQNEQFF
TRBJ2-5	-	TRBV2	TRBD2	TGTGCCAGCATCAGGGGGACTAGCGGGAGTTCAGGGACCCAGTACTTC	CASIRGTSGSSGTQYF
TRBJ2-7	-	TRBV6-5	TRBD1	TGTGCCAGCATGGAGGACAGGGTGTACGAGCAGTACTTC	CASMEDRVYEQYF
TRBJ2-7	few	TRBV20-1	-	TGCAGTGCTAGTTCGAATAGTGTCGGCTACGAGCAGTACTTC	CSASSNSVGYEQYF
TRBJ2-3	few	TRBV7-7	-	TGTGCTAGCAGCTTAGCAGGGGGGGCCAAAACGCAGTATTTT	CASSLAGGAKTQYF
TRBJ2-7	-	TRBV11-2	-	TGTGCCAGCAGCTTATCAAGGGACATAGCCTACGAGCAGTACTTC	CASSLSRDIAYEQYF
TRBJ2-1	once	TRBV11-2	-	TGTGCCAGCAGCTTAACTCAATATGAGCAGTTCTTC	CASSLTQYEQFF
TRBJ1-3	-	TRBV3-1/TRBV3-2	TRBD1	TGTGCCAGCAGCCAAGAAATCACAGGGGGCTCTGGAAACACCATATATTTT	CASSQEITGGSGNTIYF
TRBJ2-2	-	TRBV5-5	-	TGTGCCAGCAGCTTGAGGGGGTTCCGGGAGCTGTTTTTT	CASSLRGFRELFF
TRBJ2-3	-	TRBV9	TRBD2	TGTGCCAGCAGCGTACTAGCGGGGTCAGATACGCAGTATTTT	CASSVLAGSDTQYF
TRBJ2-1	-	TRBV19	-	TGTGCCAGTAGTATAGGGGCAGGGTACAATGAGCAGTTCTTC	CASSIGAGYNEQFF
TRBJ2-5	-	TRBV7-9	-	TGTGCCAGCAGCCCCGGATGGGGTCGTAGGAGGGAGACCCAGTACTTC	CASSPGWGRRRETQYF
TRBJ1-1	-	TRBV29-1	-	TGCAGCGTAGAAGACACGGGAGAACAAGAAGCTTTCTTT	CSVEDTGEQEAFF